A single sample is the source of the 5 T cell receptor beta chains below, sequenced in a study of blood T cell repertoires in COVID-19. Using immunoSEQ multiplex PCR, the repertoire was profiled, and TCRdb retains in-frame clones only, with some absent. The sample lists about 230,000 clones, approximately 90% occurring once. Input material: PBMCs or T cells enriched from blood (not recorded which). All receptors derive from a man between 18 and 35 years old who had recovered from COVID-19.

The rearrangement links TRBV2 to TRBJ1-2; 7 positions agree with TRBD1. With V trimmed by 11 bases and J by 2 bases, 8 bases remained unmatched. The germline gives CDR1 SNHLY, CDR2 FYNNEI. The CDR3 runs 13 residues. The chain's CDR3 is CADNSGQNYGYTF. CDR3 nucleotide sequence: TGTGCCGATAATTCGGGACAGAACTATGGCTACACCTTC.

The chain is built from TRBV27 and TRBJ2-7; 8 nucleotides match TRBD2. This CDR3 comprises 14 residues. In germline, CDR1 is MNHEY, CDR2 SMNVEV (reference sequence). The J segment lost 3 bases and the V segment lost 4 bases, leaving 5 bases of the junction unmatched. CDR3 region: CASSSTGTSYEQYF. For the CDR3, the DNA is TGTGCCAGCAGTTCTACCGGGACTAGCTACGAGCAGTACTTC.

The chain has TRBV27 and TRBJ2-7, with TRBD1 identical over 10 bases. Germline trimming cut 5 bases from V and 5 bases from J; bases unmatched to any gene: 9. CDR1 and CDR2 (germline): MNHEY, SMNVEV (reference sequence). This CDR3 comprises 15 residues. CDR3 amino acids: CASSAPGQGRHEQYF. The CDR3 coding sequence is TGTGCCAGCAGTGCCCCGGGACAGGGGAGGCACGAGCAGTACTTC.

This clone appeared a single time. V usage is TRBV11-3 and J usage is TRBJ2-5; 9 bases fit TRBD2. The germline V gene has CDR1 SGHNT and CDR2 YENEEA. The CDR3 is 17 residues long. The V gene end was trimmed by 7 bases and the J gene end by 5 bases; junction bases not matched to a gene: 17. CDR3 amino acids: CASTASGEGNRLETQYF. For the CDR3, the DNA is TGTGCCAGCACGGCTAGCGGGGAAGGTAACCGCCTGGAGACCCAGTACTTC.

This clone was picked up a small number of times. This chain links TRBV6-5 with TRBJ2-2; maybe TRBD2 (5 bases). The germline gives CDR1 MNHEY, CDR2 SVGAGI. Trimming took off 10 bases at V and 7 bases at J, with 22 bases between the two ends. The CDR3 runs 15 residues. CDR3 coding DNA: TGTGCCATCGCCCGAGGGTGGGAGAGGCTCGGGGAGCTGTTTTTT. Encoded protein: CAIARGWERLGELFF.